One sample yielded the 30 T cell receptor beta chains listed below, sequenced in a study of blood T cell repertoires in COVID-19. Data came from immunoSEQ multiplex PCR; TCRdb stores just in-frame clones and leaves some out. This sample has 300,000 to 350,000 clones, with 90% found just once. Sequenced sample: PBMCs or T cells enriched from blood (not recorded which). The receptor source for this set is a woman under 30 with acute COVID-19.

The genes are TRBV18 and TRBJ2-4; 10 bases agree with TRBD1. The CDR3 is 14 amino acids. CDR1 and CDR2 from the germline V gene are KGHSH and LQKENI. Trimming removed 1 base from V and 11 bases from J; junction bases left unmatched: 5. The CDR3 coding sequence is TGTGCCAGCTCACCACGAGGACAGGGGGTACTTCAGTACTTC. Amino acid sequence: CASSPRGQGVLQYF.

V is TRBV5-1 and J is TRBJ2-7; 10 bases are shared with TRBD2. Germline values: CDR1 SGHRS, CDR2 YFSETQ. This CDR3 is 15 amino acids long. The J segment lost 3 bases and the V segment lost 0 bases, leaving 3 bases of the junction unmatched. In DNA form, the CDR3 reads TGCGCCAGCAGCTTGGAACTAGCGGGGATCTACGAGCAGTACTTC. It specifies CASSLELAGIYEQYF.

J is TRBJ1-1 and V is TRBV2; D remains ambiguous. The germline V and J ends were trimmed by 4 bases and 7 bases, with 7 bases remaining between them. This CDR3 region has 11 residues. Germline V gives CDR1 SNHLY, CDR2 FYNNEI. CDR3 nucleotide sequence: TGTGCCAGCAGTGTTGTCGGTGAAGCTTTCTTT. Its protein product is CASSVVGEAFF.

The rearrangement links TRBV9 to TRBJ1-6; 7 bases fit TRBD1. The CDR3 contains 14 residues. Germline assignment: CDR1 SGDLS and CDR2 YYNGEE. V lost 0 bases to trimming and J lost 7 bases; unmatched junction nucleotides: 1. The DNA of the CDR3 is TGTGCCAGCAGCGTAGCACAGGGGAATTCACCCCTCCACTTT. Its translation: CASSVAQGNSPLHF. Supplemented by reference TRBV9 and TRBJ1-6, the full variable domain reads DSGVTQTPKHLITATGQRVTLRCSPRSGDLSVYWYQQSLDQGLQFLIQYYNGEERAKGNILERFSAQQFPDLHSELNLSSLELGDSALYFCASSVAQGNSPLHFGNGTRLTVT.

The J gene is TRBJ1-5, the V gene TRBV6-5, with D uncertain. The CDR3 covers 14 residues. Germline V gene sequence: CDR1 MNHEY, CDR2 SVGAGI. The V end lost 6 bases, the J end lost 0 bases, and 9 bases lay between the germline ends. The CDR3 loop reads CASRAGYSNQPQHF. The CDR3 coding sequence is TGTGCCAGCAGGGCGGGGTATAGCAATCAGCCCCAGCATTTT.

The rearrangement links TRBV28 to TRBJ1-2; 7 bases match TRBD1. Germline V CDR1 and CDR2: MDHEN, SYDVKM. The CDR3 spans 13 residues. With 9 bases clipped from V and 3 bases from J, the junction kept 7 bases outside the gene matches. The CDR3 nucleotides are TGTGCCAGTAAAGTGACAGGGCACTATGGCTACACCTTC. It encodes CASKVTGHYGYTF.

This sequence joins TRBV13 and TRBJ2-3, with TRBD2 matching over 8 bases. This CDR3 spans 16 amino acids. The J segment lost 1 base and the V segment lost 4 bases, leaving 7 bases of the junction unmatched. Germline values: CDR1 PRHDT, CDR2 FYEKMQ (reference sequence). The CDR3 DNA reads TGTGCCAGCAGCTCACCGGGACTAGTCGGCACAGATACGCAGTATTTT. This encodes CASSSPGLVGTDTQYF.

The rearrangement links TRBV7-2 to TRBJ2-1, with D tentatively TRBD2 (5 bases). Trimming left V 5 bases short and J 6 bases short, with 14 bases between. This CDR3 region has 14 residues. Germline assignment: CDR1 SGHTA and CDR2 FQGNSA. CDR3 bases: TGTGCCAGCAGCGAGCGGAGAATAGGCAATGAGCAGTTCTTC. It codes for CASSERRIGNEQFF.

The V and J genes are TRBV5-6 and TRBJ2-2; the D is unclear. Between the trimmed V and J ends, which lost 2 bases and 0 bases, there was a span of 8 bases. The CDR3 sequence is 15 residues long. Germline V gene data show CDR1 as SGHDT and CDR2 as YYEEEE. CDR3 sequence reads: CASSLIMSNTGELFF. For the CDR3, the DNA is TGTGCCAGCAGCTTAATAATGTCGAACACCGGGGAGCTGTTTTTT.

The chain is built from TRBV6-4 and TRBJ2-3; 10 bases align to TRBD2. V trimming: 4 bases; J trimming: 5 bases; junction bases outside the gene matches: 3. The germline gives CDR1 MRHNA, CDR2 SNTAGT. The CDR3 consists of 14 residues. CDR3 in amino acids: CASSAGTSVDTQYF. Here the CDR3 DNA reads TGTGCCAGCAGTGCCGGGACTAGCGTAGATACGCAGTATTTT.

The rearrangement uses TRBV2 and TRBJ1-1; tentatively, D is TRBD1 (5 bases). Germline CDR1 reads SNHLY; CDR2 reads FYNNEI. The V end was cut by 2 bases, the J end by 4 bases, with 11 bases between. The CDR3 sequence is 14 residues long. CDR3 in amino acids: CASSEQGLGTEAFF. The CDR3 nucleotides are TGTGCCAGCAGTGAACAGGGCCTGGGCACTGAAGCTTTCTTT. The variable domain in full, with the rest retrieved from reference TRBV2 and TRBJ1-1, is EPEVTQTPSHQVTQMGQEVILRCVPISNHLYFYWYRQILGQKVEFLVSFYNNEISEKSEIFDDQFSVERPDGSNFTLKIRSTKLEDSAMYFCASSEQGLGTEAFFGQGTRLTVV.

The chain is built from TRBV7-2 and TRBJ1-6; D possibly corresponds to TRBD1 (6 bases). Germline V lookup: CDR1 SGHTA, CDR2 FQGNSA. CDR3 length: 14 amino acids. Trimming stripped 4 bases from V and 8 bases from J, with 12 bases between. The CDR3 sequence: CASSSRDTYSPLHF. The CDR3 DNA reads TGTGCCAGCAGCTCTAGGGACACGTATTCACCCCTCCACTTT. The full variable domain, in which reference TRBV7-2 and TRBJ1-6 provide the parts outside the CDR3, is GAGVSQSPSNKVTEKGKDVELRCDPISGHTALYWYRQSLGQGLEFLIYFQGNSAPDKSGLPSDRFSAERTGGSVSTLTIQRTQQEDSAVYLCASSSRDTYSPLHFGNGTRLTVT.

The V call is TRBV6-5, the J call TRBJ1-1, with a weak D call TRBD1 (6 bases). Looked up from germline, CDR1 is MNHEY and CDR2 is SVGAGI. This CDR3 has 15 residues. Trimming cost V 2 bases and J 4 bases, with 14 bases left between them. The CDR3: CASSYATGLSTEAFF. CDR3 sequence (DNA): TGTGCCAGCAGTTACGCAACAGGGCTAAGCACTGAAGCTTTCTTT.

In the case of this clone: Other DNA sequences in this specimen translate into the identical CDR3. This chain links TRBV19 with TRBJ1-5; 8 bases line up with TRBD1. Trimming cost V 5 bases and J 6 bases; bases outside gene matches: 3. The CDR3 is 13 residues long. Germline CDR1 and CDR2: LNHDA and SQIVND (reference sequence). CDR3 in amino acids: CASSSDRVQPQHF. Written as DNA, the CDR3 is TGTGCCAGTAGTTCGGACAGGGTTCAGCCCCAGCATTTT.

This chain connects TRBV19 to TRBJ1-5; tentatively, D is TRBD1 (6 bases). Germline V gene sequence: CDR1 LNHDA, CDR2 SQIVND (reference sequence). Trimming left V 3 bases short and J 5 bases short, with 14 bases between. The CDR3 is 15 amino acids. CDR3 bases: TGTGCCAGTAGTATGGGACAAATAGGGGATCAGCCCCAGCATTTT. It translates to CASSMGQIGDQPQHF.

The V call is TRBV5-1, the J call TRBJ2-1, with TRBD2 matching over 13 bases. J was trimmed by 2 bases and V by 0 bases; bases with no gene match: 8. This CDR3 is built from 19 residues. The germline gives CDR1 SGHRS, CDR2 YFSETQ. This chain's CDR3 is CASSLVTRTSGSPYNEQFF. CDR3 nucleotides: TGCGCCAGCAGCTTGGTTACGAGGACTAGCGGGAGCCCCTACAATGAGCAGTTCTTC.

The V gene is TRBV2, the J gene TRBJ2-2; possibly TRBD1 for D (6 bases). The germline V and J ends were trimmed by 7 bases and 5 bases, with 8 bases remaining between them. Per the germline V gene, CDR1 is SNHLY and CDR2 is FYNNEI. This CDR3 contains 12 residues. DNA of the CDR3: TGTGCCAGCATTCAGGGGACCGGGGAGCTGTTTTTT. Translation: CASIQGTGELFF.

Written as DNA, the CDR3 is TGTGCCAGCAGTAAACTAGCGGGAGGCCACAATGAGCAGTTCTTC. Its protein is CASSKLAGGHNEQFF. V is TRBV2 and J is TRBJ2-1; 12 bases map to TRBD2. Germline V gene data show CDR1 as SNHLY and CDR2 as FYNNEI. CDR3 length: 15 amino acids. V lost 5 bases to trimming and J lost 5 bases; unmatched junction nucleotides: 4.

This chain connects TRBV19 to TRBJ1-5; D unresolved. The CDR3 has 16 residues. Germline values: CDR1 LNHDA, CDR2 SQIVND (reference sequence). The germline V and J ends were trimmed by 3 bases and 0 bases, with 12 bases remaining between them. As DNA, the CDR3 is TGTGCCAGTAGTATCTATTTCGGTAATAGCAATCAGCCCCAGCATTTT. It codes for CASSIYFGNSNQPQHF.

This chain uses TRBV15 with TRBJ2-1; TRBD2 might be the D (7 bases). The V gene lost 8 bases and the J gene lost 8 bases, with 10 bases spanning the gap. The CDR3 extends over 11 amino acids. Germline-derived CDR1 and CDR2 are LNHNV and YYDKDF (reference sequence). The CDR3 DNA reads TGTGCCACCGGGGGGGCGGATGAGCAGTTCTTC. This gives the protein CATGGADEQFF. Supplemented by reference TRBV15 and TRBJ2-1, the full variable domain reads DAMVIQNPRYQVTQFGKPVTLSCSQTLNHNVMYWYQQKSSQAPKLLFHYYDKDFNNEADTPDNFQSRRPNTSFCFLDIRSPGLGDTAMYLCATGGADEQFFGPGTRLTVL.

The chain combines TRBV2 with TRBJ2-1; possible D gene TRBD1, 5 bases. The CDR3 loop spans 13 amino acids. Between the trimmed V and J ends, which lost 6 bases and 5 bases, there was a span of 11 bases. CDR1 SNHLY and CDR2 FYNNEI come from the germline V gene. The CDR3 sequence is CASRRDSNNEQFF. CDR3 DNA sequence: TGTGCCAGCAGAAGAGACAGCAACAATGAGCAGTTCTTC.

Points on this clone: Other DNA sequences of this sample code for an identical CDR3. J is TRBJ2-3 and V is TRBV12-3 or TRBV12-4; D is unresolved. V shed 3 bases and J shed 6 bases, with 4 bases lying between them. The CDR3 runs 11 residues. CDR3 sequence: CASSFRDTQYF. The DNA of the CDR3 is TGTGCCAGCAGTTTTCGGGATACGCAGTATTTT.

The V and J genes are TRBV5-1 and TRBJ2-7; the D gene is possibly TRBD2 (6 bases). CDR1 is SGHRS and CDR2 is YFSETQ in the germline V gene. This CDR3 spans 13 amino acids. V lost 7 bases, J lost 3 bases, and 14 bases lay in between. CDR3 amino acids: CASSLFSGYEQYF. In DNA, the CDR3 is TGCGCCAGCTCGCTCTTTAGCGGCTACGAGCAGTACTTC.

V usage is TRBV6-2 or TRBV6-3 and J usage is TRBJ1-1, with TRBD1 matching 7 bases. V dropped 3 bases and J dropped 11; count of bases not matched to a gene: 21. Germline CDR1 reads MNHEY; CDR2 reads SVGEGT. The CDR3 sequence is 17 residues long. The CDR3 DNA is TGTGCCAGCAGTTATAGACCCCGGACAGGATCCAGGGGTGAGGCTTTCTTT. This sequence encodes CASSYRPRTGSRGEAFF.

The rearrangement uses TRBV27 and TRBJ1-6; 8 nucleotides line up with TRBD1. Per the germline V gene, CDR1 is MNHEY and CDR2 is SMNVEV (reference sequence). The CDR3 is 14 amino acids. Trimming at V came to 7 bases and at J to 10 bases, leaving 9 bases not matched to a gene. CDR3 amino acids: CASTLGQGLSPLHF. The CDR3 DNA follows: TGTGCCAGCACCCTCGGACAGGGCTTATCACCCCTCCACTTT.

The chain combines TRBV7-3 with TRBJ2-7; D not resolved. V was clipped by 3 bases and J by 2 bases, with 23 bases between them. This CDR3 has 18 residues. Germline-derived CDR1 and CDR2 are SGHTA and FQGTGA. CDR3 nucleotide sequence: TGTGCCAGCAGCTTTACCTTTTTTCAGGCTACCTCACCCTACGAGCAGTACTTC. Amino acids: CASSFTFFQATSPYEQYF.

This sequence joins TRBV10-3 and TRBJ2-7; TRBD2 aligns across 8 bases. The CDR3 extends over 14 amino acids. The V and J ends lost 11 bases and 6 bases, in that order; junction bases with no gene match: 15. Germline V lookup: CDR1 ENHRY, CDR2 SYGVKD. The CDR3 DNA is TGTGCCGCGCACGGGGGGGGTTACCTCTTCGAGCAGTACTTC. Protein: CAAHGGGYLFEQYF.

This sequence joins TRBV6-6 and TRBJ2-7; 7 bases align to TRBD1. The germline V gene encodes CDR1 MNHNY and CDR2 SVGAGI (reference sequence). With 6 bases clipped from V and 6 bases from J, the junction kept 5 bases outside the gene matches. This CDR3 comprises 12 residues. CDR3 sequence reads: CASRLQGREQYF. CDR3 sequence (DNA): TGTGCCAGCAGGCTACAGGGGCGCGAGCAGTACTTC.

CDR3 coding DNA: TGTGCCAGCAGCCAAGATGGACTAGATGAGCAGTTCTTC. Residues: CASSQDGLDEQFF. The J gene is TRBJ2-1, the V gene TRBV4-2, with 7 nucleotides matching TRBD2. The junction had 1 base not matched to a gene; V was cut back by 0 bases and J by 8 bases. Germline values: CDR1 LGHNA, CDR2 YNFKEQ. The CDR3 runs 13 residues.

The chain is built from TRBV13 and TRBJ2-2, with TRBD2 matching over 14 bases. V lost 4 bases and J lost 5; bases outside the gene matches: 6. Germline lookup yields CDR1 PRHDT and CDR2 FYEKMQ (reference sequence). The length of the CDR3 is 17 residues. The chain's CDR3 is CASSSGLAGVGTGELFF. DNA of the CDR3: TGTGCCAGCAGCTCGGGACTAGCGGGAGTGGGGACCGGGGAGCTGTTTTTT. Complete variable domain (other parts from reference TRBV13 and TRBJ2-2): AAGVIQSPRHLIKEKRETATLKCYPIPRHDTVYWYQQGPGQDPQFLISFYEKMQSDKGSIPDRFSAQQFSDYHSELNMSSLELGDSALYFCASSSGLAGVGTGELFFGEGSRLTVL.